This passage covers 23 T cell receptor beta chains from one sample sequenced in a study of metastatic and nonmetastatic thyroid tumors. TCRdb re-called the PCR reads through MiXCR. The repertoire consists of 9,500 to 15,000 clones, with 25% to 35% occurring once and the leading ten covering 9.5% to 15%. Thyroid surgery was performed in patients who had received no treatment beforehand. The sequenced material came from tumor tissue. These receptors were taken from a female donor with papillary thyroid cancer or a benign thyroid nodule (not recorded which). Some clones in this sample may be carry-over from other donors' samples.

This clone was seen only a few times. Relative to the germline gene, one junction end is altered; a read error may explain this. The chain combines TRBV12-5 with TRBJ2-2, with D perhaps TRBD2 (6 bases). The germline CDR1 and CDR2 sequences are LGHNT and FRNRAP. The CDR3 runs 15 residues. CDR3 loop: CASGAPGLLTGELFF. The CDR3 region has the DNA TGTGCTAGTGGCGCGCCGGGACTCCTCACCGGTGAGCTGTTTTTT.

This clone rates as medium-sized. The chain couples TRBV6-5 to TRBJ2-1; 7 bases are a match to TRBD2. V shed 3 bases and J 5 bases; nucleotides not matched to a gene: 7. The germline V gene encodes CDR1 MNHEY and CDR2 SVGAGI. The CDR3 is 15 amino acids. The CDR3 loop reads CASSYRREIHNEQFF. CDR3 DNA: TGTGCCAGCAGTTATCGGCGGGAGATCCACAATGAGCAGTTCTTC.

This clone appeared many times. Its ends do not fully match the called genes, so a read error is possible. Other DNA sequences in this specimen translate into the identical CDR3. This chain joins TRBV12-3 or TRBV12-4 and TRBJ2-3; 8 nucleotides line up with TRBD2. The CDR3 loop spans 16 amino acids. The CDR3 DNA reads TGTGCCAGCAGTACCCCCGGAGCGGGAGTAGGCGATACGCAGTATTTC. This codes for CASSTPGAGVGDTQYF.

The chain recombines TRBV6-1 with TRBJ2-7; TRBD1 matches 8 bases. Per the germline V gene, CDR1 is MNHNS and CDR2 is SASEGT. Trimming at V came to 3 bases and at J to 9 bases, leaving 16 bases not matched to a gene. This CDR3 contains 16 residues. CDR3 sequence reads: CASSEEGTGGDRGQYF. The CDR3, as DNA: TGTGCCAGCAGTGAGGAAGGGACAGGAGGAGATCGGGGGCAGTACTTC.

This clone appeared a few times. Possible read error: a much larger clone is one base away. Other DNA variants within this sample encode the same CDR3. The rearrangement uses TRBV3-1 and TRBJ2-2; D remains ambiguous. V was cut by 0 bases and J by 5 bases, with 10 bases left in between. Germline lookup yields CDR1 LGHDT and CDR2 YNNKEL (reference sequence). CDR3 size: 15 residues. The CDR3 nucleotides are TGTGCCAGCAGCCAAGAAGGGCTAGAGACCGGGGAGCTGTTTTTT. Protein: CASSQEGLETGELFF.

To note about this clone: A much larger clone lies a single base off, so this may be a read error. The chain couples TRBV5-4 to TRBJ1-1, with D tentatively TRBD1 (5 bases). This CDR3 spans 15 amino acids. Germline V lookup: CDR1 SGHNT, CDR2 YYREEE (reference sequence). Trimming removed 0 bases from V and 5 bases from J, with 14 bases in between. The CDR3 sequence is CASSLDMGRGTEAFF. CDR3 DNA: TGTGCCAGCAGCTTGGACATGGGGCGGGGGACTGAAGCTTTCTTT.

This clone has ten or more counts. This sequence joins TRBV2 and TRBJ2-5; perhaps TRBD1 as D (5 bases). The V gene lost 7 bases and the J gene lost 2 bases, with 14 bases spanning the gap. Germline values: CDR1 SNHLY, CDR2 FYNNEI. This CDR3 comprises 14 residues. This CDR3 reads CASNRRQGQETQYF. The CDR3 DNA is TGTGCCAGCAATCGTCGTCAGGGACAAGAGACCCAGTACTTC. Drawing the rest from reference TRBV2 and TRBJ2-5, the complete variable domain is EPEVTQTPSHQVTQMGQEVILRCVPISNHLYFYWYRQILGQKVEFLVSFYNNEISEKSEIFDDQFSVERPDGSNFTLKIRSTKLEDSAMYFCASNRRQGQETQYFGPGTRLLVL.

By share of the sample, this clone is medium-sized. The gene calls are TRBV7-8 and TRBJ2-7; no clear D. Trimming shortened V by 4 bases and J by 5 bases, and 9 bases separated the two germline ends. The CDR3 is 12 amino acids. CDR1 and CDR2 (germline): SGHVS, FQNEAQ. This chain's CDR3 is CASSSRPHEQYF. The CDR3 nucleotides are TGTGCCAGCAGCTCCCGCCCCCACGAGCAGTACTTC.

The V and J genes are TRBV11-1 and TRBJ2-3; 9 bases are shared with TRBD2. V dropped 3 bases and J dropped 3; count of bases not matched to a gene: 7. The CDR3 runs to 16 residues. Germline V gene sequence: CDR1 SGHAT, CDR2 FQDESV (reference sequence). The CDR3 region has the DNA TGTGCCAGCAGCTTGGTCCTAGCGGGATTGACAGATACGCAGTATTTT. It specifies CASSLVLAGLTDTQYF.

This clone rates as medium-sized (0.01 to 0.1%). This chain uses TRBV19 with TRBJ1-2; D possibly corresponds to TRBD1 (5 bases). Trimming left V 3 bases short and J 4 bases short, with 15 bases between. The germline CDR1 and CDR2 sequences are LNHDA and SQIVND (reference sequence). The CDR3 length is 15 residues. CDR3 nucleotides: TGTGCCAGTAGTATGGCCGGGGGGACCTCCTATGGCTACACCTTC. Translating it yields CASSMAGGTSYGYTF.

This rearrangement joins TRBV28 to TRBJ2-3; possibly TRBD2 for D (5 bases). Between the trimmed V and J ends, which lost 7 bases and 1 base, there was a span of 12 bases. This CDR3 contains 14 residues. Per germline, CDR1 MDHEN and CDR2 SYDVKM. The CDR3 region is CASTGGQGTDTQYF. The CDR3, as DNA: TGTGCCAGCACAGGAGGTCAGGGCACAGATACGCAGTATTTT. The complete variable domain, with remaining parts taken from reference TRBV28 and TRBJ2-3, reads DVKVTQSSRYLVKRTGEKVFLECVQDMDHENMFWYRQDPGLGLRLIYFSYDVKMKEKGDIPEGYSVSREKKERFSLILESASTNQTSMYLCASTGGQGTDTQYFGPGTRLTVL.

This clone was observed many times. The rearrangement uses TRBV9 and TRBJ1-4; D perhaps matches TRBD1 (5 bases). The V end lost 0 bases, the J end lost 8 bases, and 11 bases lay between the germline ends. CDR1 is SGDLS, CDR2 YYNGEE, per germline. This CDR3 is built from 14 residues. CDR3 amino acids: CASSVGRVGEKLFF. The DNA of the CDR3 is TGTGCCAGCAGCGTAGGCAGGGTGGGAGAAAAACTGTTTTTT.

The chain recombines TRBV20-1 with TRBJ2-1, with TRBD2 matching over 12 bases. Per germline, CDR1 DFQATT and CDR2 SNEGSKA (reference sequence). This CDR3 comprises 14 residues. V shed 3 bases and J 8 bases; nucleotides not matched to a gene: 5. The CDR3 sequence: CSARRLAGGDEQFF. The CDR3 DNA reads as TGCAGTGCTAGGCGGCTAGCGGGAGGGGATGAGCAGTTCTTC.

The J gene is TRBJ2-7, the V gene TRBV19, with 8 bases that match TRBD2. There are 15 residues in the CDR3. CDR1 is LNHDA and CDR2 is SQIVND in the germline V gene (reference sequence). The trim removed 5 bases at V and 2 bases at J, leaving 8 bases unmatched. CDR3 DNA sequence: TGTGCCAGTAGTCAACCGGGACTAGGAACCTACGAGCAGTACTTC. Translation: CASSQPGLGTYEQYF. The variable domain in full, completed from reference TRBV19 and TRBJ2-7, reads DGGITQSPKYLFRKEGQNVTLSCEQNLNHDAMYWYRQDPGQGLRLIYYSQIVNDFQKGDIAEGYSVSREKKESFPLTVTSAQKNPTAFYLCASSQPGLGTYEQYFGPGTRLTVT.

This clone was observed a handful of times. A read error may be the cause here, since a much bigger clone is one base away. The genes are TRBV29-1 and TRBJ2-1; possible D gene TRBD1, 5 bases. V shed 1 base and J shed 3 bases, with 7 bases lying between them. The CDR3 sequence is 13 residues long. Germline values: CDR1 SQVTM, CDR2 ANQGSEA. The CDR3 DNA reads TGCAGCGTTGAAGGGACAAACTACAATGAGCAGTTCTTC. It translates to CSVEGTNYNEQFF.

This clone is large within its sample. V and J are TRBV25-1 and TRBJ1-5; D call uncertain. CDR3 length: 13 amino acids. V dropped 8 bases and J dropped 1 base, with 9 bases sitting between them. Germline lookup yields CDR1 MGHDK and CDR2 SYGVNS. CDR3 DNA sequence: TGTGCCAGCCCTATGGGAAGCAATCAGCCCCAGCATTTT. Encoded protein: CASPMGSNQPQHF.

A word on this clone: This sequence may be a read error, since a much larger clone differs from it by one base. The sample carries other DNA sequences with the same CDR3. V is TRBV20-1 and J is TRBJ2-3; tentatively, D is TRBD1 or TRBD2 (7 bases each). This CDR3 has 18 amino acids. Germline loops: CDR1 DFQATT, CDR2 SNEGSKA (reference sequence). V shed 5 bases and J shed 3 bases, with 27 bases lying between them. Here the CDR3 reads CSADTRLDREGGTDTQYF. CDR3 sequence (DNA): TGCAGTGCTGATACCCGGCTAGACAGGGAGGGTGGAACAGATACGCAGTATTTT.

The rearrangement links TRBV5-1 to TRBJ1-6, with TRBD1 matching over 8 bases. The CDR3 is 15 residues long. V gave up 2 bases and J gave up 7 bases; unmatched junction bases: 5. Germline V gene lookup returns CDR1 SGHRS and CDR2 YFSETQ. Here the CDR3 DNA reads TGCGCCAGCAGCTTACAGGGGGTGCGCAATTCACCCCTCCACTTT. Its protein product is CASSLQGVRNSPLHF.

This clone has a count of ten or more. Just one base apart from a much larger clone, this may be a read error. This sample also contains other DNA sequences that code for the same CDR3. The rearrangement uses TRBV7-9 and TRBJ1-6, with D possibly matching TRBD1 (5 bases). The CDR3 totals 15 residues. Germline V gene data show CDR1 as SEHNR and CDR2 as FQNEAQ (reference sequence). Here the CDR3 reads CASSPQGSYNSPLHF. The CDR3 DNA is TGTGCCAGCAGCCCTCAGGGTTCCTATAATTCGCCCCTCCACTTT.

This clone came up a few times. The J gene is TRBJ2-3, the V gene TRBV25-1; the D gene is possibly TRBD1 (5 bases). The ends were cut back, 2 bases at V and 0 bases at J, with 18 bases in the middle. The V gene's germline CDR1 is MGHDK and CDR2 SYGVNS. There are 18 residues in the CDR3. In DNA, the CDR3 is TGTGCCAGCAGTGAAAGTGAAGGACACCCCGGGAGCACAGATACGCAGTATTTT. This encodes CASSESEGHPGSTDTQYF. The variable domain in full, with the rest retrieved from reference TRBV25-1 and TRBJ2-3, is EADIYQTPRYLVIGTGKKITLECSQTMGHDKMYWYQQDPGMELHLIHYSYGVNSTEKGDLSSESTVSRIRTEHFPLTLESARPSHTSQYLCASSESEGHPGSTDTQYFGPGTRLTVL.

This clone was detected a few times. This may be a read error, as it is one base from a much larger clone. The gene calls are TRBV19 and TRBJ2-3, with a tentative D call TRBD1 (6 bases). There are 19 residues in the CDR3. Germline V CDR1 and CDR2: LNHDA, SQIVND (reference sequence). V gave up 5 bases and J gave up 1 base, with 25 bases separating them. The CDR3 sequence: CASSPMSGHGGLGTDTQYF. In DNA, the CDR3 is TGTGCCAGTAGTCCCATGTCGGGTCATGGGGGCCTCGGCACAGATACGCAGTATTTT.

This chain connects TRBV27 to TRBJ2-7, with a tentative D call TRBD2 (6 bases). The CDR3 is 16 residues long. V lost 8 bases and J 3 bases, leaving 23 bases between the germline ends. Germline assignment: CDR1 MNHEY and CDR2 SMNVEV (reference sequence). The CDR3 bases are TGTGCCAGCGCTGCCCTCGGGGGAATTAAGTTCTACGAGCAGTACTTC. The encoded protein is CASAALGGIKFYEQYF.

On this clone itself: A read error may account for a junction end that differs from germline. The chain recombines TRBV20-1 with TRBJ2-3; 7 nucleotides line up with TRBD1. The CDR3 runs 14 residues. Germline V gene lookup returns CDR1 DFQATT and CDR2 SNEGSKA (reference sequence). CDR3 amino acids: CSAKGTVPTDTLYF. In DNA, the CDR3 is TGCAGTGCTAAGGGGACAGTCCCCACAGATACGCTGTATTTT.